The clone carrying this T cell receptor beta chain was seen more than once but under ten times. What it binds is unknown. The data belong to a study of beta chain features in type 1 diabetes. Study information: When patients were set against healthy donors, age, gender and cell yields were similar.

Of the isolated RNA, all was reverse transcribed, and so the sequenced material was expressed TCRB transcripts. Sequenced by immunoSEQ multiplex PCR; TCRdb stores in-frame clones only, minus some. The sample includes 140,000 or so clones, about a tenth of them seen just once. Study-level findings and limits: Researchers caution that PCR might favor shorter templates, equally among patients and controls. Researchers reported that naive, central memory and Treg TCRB repertoires appeared more similar in patients than in healthy donors.

This CDR3 spans 11 amino acids. Germline V gives CDR1 SNHLY, CDR2 FYNNEI. V was shortened by 4 bases and J by 7 bases, with 7 bases between the two germline ends. The clonotype was recovered from a man between 18 and 35 years old in good health. The chain is built from TRBV2 and TRBJ1-1, with D unresolved. Sequenced: central memory CD4+ T cells from blood. The CDR3 DNA follows: TGTGCCAGCAGTGGACATGTTGAAGCTTTCTTT. Its protein is CASSGHVEAFF. Looking up the rest from reference TRBV2 and TRBJ1-1 gives the full variable domain: EPEVTQTPSHQVTQMGQEVILRCVPISNHLYFYWYRQILGQKVEFLVSFYNNEISEKSEIFDDQFSVERPDGSNFTLKIRSTKLEDSAMYFCASSGHVEAFFGQGTRLTVV.